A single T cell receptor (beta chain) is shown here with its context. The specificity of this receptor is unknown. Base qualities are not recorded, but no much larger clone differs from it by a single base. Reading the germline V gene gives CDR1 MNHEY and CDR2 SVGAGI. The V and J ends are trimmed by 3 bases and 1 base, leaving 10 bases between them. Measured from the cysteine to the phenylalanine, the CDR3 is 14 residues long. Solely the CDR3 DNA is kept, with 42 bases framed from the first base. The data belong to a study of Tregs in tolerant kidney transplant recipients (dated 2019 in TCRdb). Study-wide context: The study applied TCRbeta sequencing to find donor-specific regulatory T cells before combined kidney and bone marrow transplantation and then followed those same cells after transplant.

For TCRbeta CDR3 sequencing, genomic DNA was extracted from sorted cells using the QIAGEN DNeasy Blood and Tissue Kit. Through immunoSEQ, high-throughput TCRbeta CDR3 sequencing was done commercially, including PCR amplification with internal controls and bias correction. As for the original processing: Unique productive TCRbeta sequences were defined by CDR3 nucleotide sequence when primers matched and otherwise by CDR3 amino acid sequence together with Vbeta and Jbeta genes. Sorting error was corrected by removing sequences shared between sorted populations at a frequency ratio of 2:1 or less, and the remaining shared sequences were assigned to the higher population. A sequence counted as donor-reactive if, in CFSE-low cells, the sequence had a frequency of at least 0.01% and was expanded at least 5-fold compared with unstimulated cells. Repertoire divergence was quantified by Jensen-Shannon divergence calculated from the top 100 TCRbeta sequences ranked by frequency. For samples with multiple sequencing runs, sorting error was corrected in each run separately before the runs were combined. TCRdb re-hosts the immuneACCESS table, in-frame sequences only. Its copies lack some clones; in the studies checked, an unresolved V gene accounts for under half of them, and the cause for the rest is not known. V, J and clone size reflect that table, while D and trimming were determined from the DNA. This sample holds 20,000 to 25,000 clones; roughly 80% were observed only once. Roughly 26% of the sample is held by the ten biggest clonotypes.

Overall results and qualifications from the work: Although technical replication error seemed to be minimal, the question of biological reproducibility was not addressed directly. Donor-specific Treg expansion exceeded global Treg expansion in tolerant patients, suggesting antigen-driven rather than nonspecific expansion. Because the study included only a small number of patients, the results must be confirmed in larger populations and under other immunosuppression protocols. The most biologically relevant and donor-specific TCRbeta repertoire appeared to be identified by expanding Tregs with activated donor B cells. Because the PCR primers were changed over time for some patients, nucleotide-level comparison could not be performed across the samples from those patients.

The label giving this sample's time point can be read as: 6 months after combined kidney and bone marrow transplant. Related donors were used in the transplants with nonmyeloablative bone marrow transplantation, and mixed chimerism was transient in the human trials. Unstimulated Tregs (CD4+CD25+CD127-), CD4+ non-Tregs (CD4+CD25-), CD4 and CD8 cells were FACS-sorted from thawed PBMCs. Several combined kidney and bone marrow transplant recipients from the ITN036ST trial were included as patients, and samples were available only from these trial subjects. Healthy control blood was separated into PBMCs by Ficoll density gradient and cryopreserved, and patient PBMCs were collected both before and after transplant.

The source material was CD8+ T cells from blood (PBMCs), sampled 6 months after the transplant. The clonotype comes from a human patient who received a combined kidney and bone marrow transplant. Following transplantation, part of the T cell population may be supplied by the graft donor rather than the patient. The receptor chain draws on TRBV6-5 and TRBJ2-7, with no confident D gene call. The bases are TGTGCCAGCAGTTATCATCAACAGTCCTACGAGCAGTACTTC. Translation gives CASSYHQQSYEQYF.